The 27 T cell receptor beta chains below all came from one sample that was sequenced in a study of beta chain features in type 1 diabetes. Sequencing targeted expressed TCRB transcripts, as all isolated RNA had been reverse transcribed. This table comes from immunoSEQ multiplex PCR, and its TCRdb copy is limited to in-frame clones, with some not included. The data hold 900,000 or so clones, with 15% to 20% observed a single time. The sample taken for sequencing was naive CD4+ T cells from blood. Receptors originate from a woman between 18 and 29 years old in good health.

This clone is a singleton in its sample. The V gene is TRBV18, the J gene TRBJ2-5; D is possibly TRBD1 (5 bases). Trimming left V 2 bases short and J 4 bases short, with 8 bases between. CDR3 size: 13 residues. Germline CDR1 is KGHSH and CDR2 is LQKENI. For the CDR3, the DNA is TGTGCCAGCTCACCAAGTAGGGGAGAGACCCAGTACTTC. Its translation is CASSPSRGETQYF. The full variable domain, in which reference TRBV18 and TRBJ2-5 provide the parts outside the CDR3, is NAGVMQNPRHLVRRRGQEARLRCSPMKGHSHVYWYRQLPEEGLKFMVYLQKENIIDESGMPKERFSAEFPKEGPSILRIQQVVRGDSAAYFCASSPSRGETQYFGPGTRLLVL.

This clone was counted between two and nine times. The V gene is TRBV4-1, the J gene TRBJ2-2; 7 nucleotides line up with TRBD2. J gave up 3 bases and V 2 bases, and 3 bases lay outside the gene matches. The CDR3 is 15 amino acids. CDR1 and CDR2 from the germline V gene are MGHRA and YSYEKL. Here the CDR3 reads CASSQRGDDTGELFF. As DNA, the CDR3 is TGCGCCAGCAGCCAACGGGGGGATGACACCGGGGAGCTGTTTTTT.

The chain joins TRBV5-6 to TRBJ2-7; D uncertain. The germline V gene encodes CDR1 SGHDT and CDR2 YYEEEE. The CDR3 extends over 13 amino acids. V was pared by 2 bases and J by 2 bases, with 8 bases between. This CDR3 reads CASSLFAAYEQYF. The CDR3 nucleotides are TGTGCCAGCAGCTTATTCGCTGCCTACGAGCAGTACTTC.

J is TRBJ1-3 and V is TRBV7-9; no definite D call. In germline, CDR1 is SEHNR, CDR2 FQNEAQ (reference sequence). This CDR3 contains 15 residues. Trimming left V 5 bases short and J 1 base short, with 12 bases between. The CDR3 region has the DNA TGTGCCAGCAGCCGCGAGGGATTATCTGGAAACACCATATATTTT. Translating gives CASSREGLSGNTIYF. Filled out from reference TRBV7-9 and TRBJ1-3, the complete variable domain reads DTGVSQNPRHKITKRGQNVTFRCDPISEHNRLYWYRQTLGQGPEFLTYFQNEAQLEKSRLLSDRFSAERPKGSFSTLEIQRTEQGDSAMYLCASSREGLSGNTIYFGEGSWLTVV.

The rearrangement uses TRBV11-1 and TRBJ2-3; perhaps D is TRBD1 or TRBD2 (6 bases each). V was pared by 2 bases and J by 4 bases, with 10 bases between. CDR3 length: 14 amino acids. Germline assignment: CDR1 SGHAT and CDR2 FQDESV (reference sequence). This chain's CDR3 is CASSLQEGADTQYF. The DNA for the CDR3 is TGTGCCAGCAGCTTACAGGAGGGGGCAGATACGCAGTATTTT. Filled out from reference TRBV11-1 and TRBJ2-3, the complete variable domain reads EAEVAQSPRYKITEKSQAVAFWCDPISGHATLYWYRQILGQGPELLVQFQDESVVDDSQLPKDRFSAERLKGVDSTLKIQPAELGDSAMYLCASSLQEGADTQYFGPGTRLTVL.

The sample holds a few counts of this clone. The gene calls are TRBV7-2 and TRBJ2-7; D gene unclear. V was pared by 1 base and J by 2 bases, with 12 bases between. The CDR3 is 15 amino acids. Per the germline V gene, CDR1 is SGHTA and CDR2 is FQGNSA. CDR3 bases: TGTGCCAGCAGCTTAGATCCGAACAAAGCCTACGAGCAGTACTTC. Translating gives CASSLDPNKAYEQYF.

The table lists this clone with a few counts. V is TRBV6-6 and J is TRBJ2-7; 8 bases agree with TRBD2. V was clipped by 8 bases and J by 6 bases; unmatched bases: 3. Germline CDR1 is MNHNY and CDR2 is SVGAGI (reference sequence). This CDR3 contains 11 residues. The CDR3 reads CASFGTSEQYF. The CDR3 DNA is TGTGCCAGCTTCGGGACTAGCGAGCAGTACTTC.

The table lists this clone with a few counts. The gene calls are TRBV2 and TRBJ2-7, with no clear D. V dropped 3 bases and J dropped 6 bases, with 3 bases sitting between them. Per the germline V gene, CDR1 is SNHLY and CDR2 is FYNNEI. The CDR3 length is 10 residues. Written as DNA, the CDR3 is TGTGCCAGCAGTGAGGTCGAGCAGTACTTC. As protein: CASSEVEQYF.

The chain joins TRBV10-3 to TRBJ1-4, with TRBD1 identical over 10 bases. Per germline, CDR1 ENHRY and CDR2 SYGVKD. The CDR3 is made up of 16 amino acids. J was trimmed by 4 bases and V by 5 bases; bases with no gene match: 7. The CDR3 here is CAISQRTGGDNEKLFF. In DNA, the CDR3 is TGTGCCATCAGTCAAAGGACAGGGGGAGATAATGAAAAACTGTTTTTT.

The chain's CDR3 is CASSRTRTGNTEAFF. CDR3 in DNA: TGTGCCAGCAGCCGTACCAGGACGGGGAACACTGAAGCTTTCTTT. This chain connects TRBV6-6 to TRBJ1-1; D call uncertain. Trimming removed 6 bases from V and 1 base from J, with 15 bases in between. This CDR3 is built from 15 residues. Germline V gives CDR1 MNHNY, CDR2 SVGAGI (reference sequence).

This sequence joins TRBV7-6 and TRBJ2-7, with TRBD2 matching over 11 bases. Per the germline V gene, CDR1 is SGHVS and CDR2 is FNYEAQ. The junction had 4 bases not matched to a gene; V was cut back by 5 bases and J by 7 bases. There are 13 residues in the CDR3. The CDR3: CASSPSGRREQYF. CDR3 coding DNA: TGTGCCAGCAGCCCTAGCGGGAGGAGGGAGCAGTACTTC.

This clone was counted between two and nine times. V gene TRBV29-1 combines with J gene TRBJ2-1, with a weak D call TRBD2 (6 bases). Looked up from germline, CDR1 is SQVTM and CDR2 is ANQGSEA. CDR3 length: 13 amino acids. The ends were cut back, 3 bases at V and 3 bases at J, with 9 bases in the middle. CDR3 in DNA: TGCAGCGTTGATCGGGGGAACTACAATGAGCAGTTCTTC. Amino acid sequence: CSVDRGNYNEQFF.

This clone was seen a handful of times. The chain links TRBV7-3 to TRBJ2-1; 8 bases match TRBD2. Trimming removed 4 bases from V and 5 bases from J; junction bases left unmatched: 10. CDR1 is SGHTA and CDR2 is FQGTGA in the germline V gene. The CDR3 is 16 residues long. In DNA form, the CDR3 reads TGTGCCAGCAGCTCACTTCCGGGACTAGACCACAATGAGCAGTTCTTC. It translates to CASSSLPGLDHNEQFF. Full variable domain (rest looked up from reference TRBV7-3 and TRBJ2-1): GAGVSQTPSNKVTEKGKYVELRCDPISGHTALYWYRQSLGQGPEFLIYFQGTGAADDSGLPNDRFFAVRPEGSVSTLKIQRTERGDSAVYLCASSSLPGLDHNEQFFGPGTRLTVL.

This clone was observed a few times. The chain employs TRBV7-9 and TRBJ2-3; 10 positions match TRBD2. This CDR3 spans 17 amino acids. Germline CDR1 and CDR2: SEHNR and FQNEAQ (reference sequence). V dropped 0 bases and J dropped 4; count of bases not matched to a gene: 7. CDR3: CASSLAWASGSSDTQYF. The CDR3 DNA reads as TGTGCCAGCAGCTTAGCGTGGGCTAGCGGGAGCTCAGATACGCAGTATTTT.

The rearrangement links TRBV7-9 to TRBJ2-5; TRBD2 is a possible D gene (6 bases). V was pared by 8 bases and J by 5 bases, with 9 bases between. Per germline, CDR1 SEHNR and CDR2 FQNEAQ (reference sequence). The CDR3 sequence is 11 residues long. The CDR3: CASSGVETQYF. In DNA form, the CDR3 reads TGTGCCAGCTCGGGAGTGGAGACCCAGTACTTC.

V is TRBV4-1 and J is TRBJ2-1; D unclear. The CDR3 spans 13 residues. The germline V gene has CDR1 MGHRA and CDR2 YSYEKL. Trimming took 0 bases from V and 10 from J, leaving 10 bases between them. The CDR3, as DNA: TGCGCCAGCAGCCAAGAAATGGGTTGGGAGCAGTTCTTC. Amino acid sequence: CASSQEMGWEQFF.

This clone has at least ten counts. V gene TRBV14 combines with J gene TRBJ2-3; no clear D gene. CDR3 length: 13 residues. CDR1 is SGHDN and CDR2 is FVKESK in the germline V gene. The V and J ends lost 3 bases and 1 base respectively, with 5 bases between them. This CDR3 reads CASSQVGTDTQYF. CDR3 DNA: TGTGCCAGCAGCCAGGTCGGCACAGATACGCAGTATTTT.

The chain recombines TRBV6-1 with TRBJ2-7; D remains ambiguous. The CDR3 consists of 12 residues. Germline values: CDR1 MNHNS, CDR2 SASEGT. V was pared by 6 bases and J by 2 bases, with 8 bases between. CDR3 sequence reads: CASSNYPYEQYF. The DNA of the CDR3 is TGTGCCAGCAGCAACTACCCCTACGAGCAGTACTTC.

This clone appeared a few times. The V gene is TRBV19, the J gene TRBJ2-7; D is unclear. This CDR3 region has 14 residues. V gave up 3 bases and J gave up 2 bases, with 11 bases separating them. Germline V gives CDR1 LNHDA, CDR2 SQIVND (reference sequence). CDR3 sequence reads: CASSIFYGAYEQYF. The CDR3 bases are TGTGCCAGTAGTATCTTCTACGGCGCCTACGAGCAGTACTTC.

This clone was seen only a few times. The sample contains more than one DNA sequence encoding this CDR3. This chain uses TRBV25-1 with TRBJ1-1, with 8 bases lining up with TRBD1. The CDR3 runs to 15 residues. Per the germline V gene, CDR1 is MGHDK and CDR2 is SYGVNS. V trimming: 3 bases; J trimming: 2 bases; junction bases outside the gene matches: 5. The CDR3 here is CASSEFGTGNTEAFF. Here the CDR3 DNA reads TGTGCCAGCAGTGAGTTCGGGACAGGAAACACTGAAGCTTTCTTT.

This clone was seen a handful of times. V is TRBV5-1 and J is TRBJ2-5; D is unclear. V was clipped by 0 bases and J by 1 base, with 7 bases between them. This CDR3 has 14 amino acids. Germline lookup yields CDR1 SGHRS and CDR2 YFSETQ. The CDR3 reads CASSLVPLQETQYF. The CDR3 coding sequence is TGCGCCAGCAGCTTGGTCCCCCTCCAAGAGACCCAGTACTTC. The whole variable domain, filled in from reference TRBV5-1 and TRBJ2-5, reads KAGVTQTPRYLIKTRGQQVTLSCSPISGHRSVSWYQQTPGQGLQFLFEYFSETQRNKGNFPGRFSGRQFSNSRSEMNVSTLELGDSALYLCASSLVPLQETQYFGPGTRLLVL.

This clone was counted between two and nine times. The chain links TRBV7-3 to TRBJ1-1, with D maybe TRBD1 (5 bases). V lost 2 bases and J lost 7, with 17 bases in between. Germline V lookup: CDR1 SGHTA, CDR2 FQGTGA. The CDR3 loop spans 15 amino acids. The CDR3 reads CASSLAAGLGVEAFF. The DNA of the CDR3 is TGTGCCAGCAGCTTAGCCGCGGGGCTTGGGGTTGAAGCTTTCTTT.

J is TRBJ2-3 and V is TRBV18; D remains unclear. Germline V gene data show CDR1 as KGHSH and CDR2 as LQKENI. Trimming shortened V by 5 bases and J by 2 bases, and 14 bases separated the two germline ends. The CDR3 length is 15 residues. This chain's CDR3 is CASSFGNLHTDTQYF. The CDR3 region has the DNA TGTGCCAGCTCATTCGGAAACCTGCACACAGATACGCAGTATTTT.

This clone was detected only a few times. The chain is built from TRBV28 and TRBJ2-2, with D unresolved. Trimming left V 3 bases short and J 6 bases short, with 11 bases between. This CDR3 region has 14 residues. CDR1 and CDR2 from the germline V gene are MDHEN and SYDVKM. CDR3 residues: CASSFPRAAGELFF. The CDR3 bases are TGTGCCAGCAGTTTCCCCCGCGCGGCCGGGGAGCTGTTTTTT.

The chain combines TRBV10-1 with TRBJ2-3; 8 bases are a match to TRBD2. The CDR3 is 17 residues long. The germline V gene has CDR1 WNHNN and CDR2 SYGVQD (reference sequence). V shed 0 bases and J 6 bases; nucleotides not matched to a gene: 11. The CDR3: CASSESKLADEGDTQYF. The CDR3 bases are TGCGCCAGCAGTGAGTCGAAACTAGCGGACGAAGGGGATACGCAGTATTTT.

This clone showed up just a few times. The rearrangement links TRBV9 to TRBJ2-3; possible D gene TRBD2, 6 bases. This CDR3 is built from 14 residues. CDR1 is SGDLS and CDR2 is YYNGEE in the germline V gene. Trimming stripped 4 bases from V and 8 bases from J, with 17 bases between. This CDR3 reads CASSSTNSRGTQYF. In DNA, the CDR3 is TGTGCCAGCAGCTCCACGAATTCGCGGGGTACGCAGTATTTT.

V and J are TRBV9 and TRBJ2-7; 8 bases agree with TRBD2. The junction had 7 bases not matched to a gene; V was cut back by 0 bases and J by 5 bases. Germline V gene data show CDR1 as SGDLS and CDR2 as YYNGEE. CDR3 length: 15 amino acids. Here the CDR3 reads CASSVATSGGDEQYF. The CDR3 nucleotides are TGTGCCAGCAGCGTAGCCACTAGCGGAGGGGACGAGCAGTACTTC.